This T cell receptor (beta chain) was sequenced during a study of Graves' ophthalmopathy and Graves' hyperthyroidism. General observations from the study: Blood samples also showed most expanded thyroid clonotypes exceeding 0.001 frequency.

TCR beta CDR3 regions were amplified from RNA transcripts. Second-round multiplex PCR followed a first-round RT-PCR using HTBI primers. TCRdb analysed the multiplex PCR reads with MiXCR anew, one entry per CDR3 protein. The sample records 400,000 to 450,000 distinct CDR3 sequences, roughly 20% being singletons. Each diagnosis was determined on the basis of clinical symptoms, serum thyroxine, TRAb, thyroid ultrasound and orbital computed tomography. The sample holds many counts of this clonotype. Its matching antigen is unknown. Trimming cost V 5 bases and J 2 bases, with 16 bases left between them. Germline CDR1 reads MDHEN; CDR2 reads SYDVKM. This CDR3 has 15 amino acids.

Material: peripheral blood. The V and J genes are TRBV28 and TRBJ2-7, with TRBD2 as a possible D gene (5 bases). This TCR came from a woman aged 18-29 years with stable Graves' hyperthyroidism. DNA of the CDR3: TGTGCCAGCAGTGACCAAGGGAGACGGCCCTACGAGCAGTACTTC. Residues: CASSDQGRRPYEQYF.